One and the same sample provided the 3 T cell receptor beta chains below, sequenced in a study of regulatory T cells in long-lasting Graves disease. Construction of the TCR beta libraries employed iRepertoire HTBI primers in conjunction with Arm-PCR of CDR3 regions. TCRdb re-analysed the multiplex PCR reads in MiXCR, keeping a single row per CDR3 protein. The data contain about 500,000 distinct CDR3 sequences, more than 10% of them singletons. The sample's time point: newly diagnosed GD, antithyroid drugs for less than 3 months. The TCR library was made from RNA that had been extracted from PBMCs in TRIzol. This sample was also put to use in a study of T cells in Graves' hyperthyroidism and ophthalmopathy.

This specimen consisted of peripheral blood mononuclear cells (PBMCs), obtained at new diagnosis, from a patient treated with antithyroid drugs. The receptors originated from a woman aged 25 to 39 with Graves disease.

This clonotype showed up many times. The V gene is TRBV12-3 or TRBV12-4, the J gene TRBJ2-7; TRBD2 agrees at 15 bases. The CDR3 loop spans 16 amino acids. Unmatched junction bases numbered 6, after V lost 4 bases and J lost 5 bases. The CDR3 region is CASSSRTSGRGNEQYF. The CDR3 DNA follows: TGTGCCAGCAGTTCCAGGACTAGCGGGAGGGGCAACGAGCAGTACTTC.

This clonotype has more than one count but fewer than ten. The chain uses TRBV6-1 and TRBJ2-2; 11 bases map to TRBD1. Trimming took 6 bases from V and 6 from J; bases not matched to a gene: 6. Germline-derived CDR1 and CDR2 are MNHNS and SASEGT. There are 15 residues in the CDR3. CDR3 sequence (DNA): TGTGCCAGCAGGCCCGGGACAGGGGGTCCCGGGGAGCTGTTTTTT. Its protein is CASRPGTGGPGELFF.

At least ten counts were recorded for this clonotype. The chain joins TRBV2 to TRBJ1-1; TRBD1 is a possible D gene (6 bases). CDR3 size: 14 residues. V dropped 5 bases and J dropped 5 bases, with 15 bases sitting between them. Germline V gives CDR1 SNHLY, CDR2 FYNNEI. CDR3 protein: CASSLQGGGTEAFF. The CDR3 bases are TGTGCCAGCAGTTTACAGGGAGGAGGGACTGAAGCTTTCTTT. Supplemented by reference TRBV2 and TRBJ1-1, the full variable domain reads EPEVTQTPSHQVTQMGQEVILRCVPISNHLYFYWYRQILGQKVEFLVSFYNNEISEKSEIFDDQFSVERPDGSNFTLKIRSTKLEDSAMYFCASSLQGGGTEAFFGQGTRLTVV.